The 8 T cell receptor beta chains given below trace back to one sample, sequenced in a study of blood T cells in healthy people across ages. Primers used in a second PCR of roughly 6 to 11 cycles were a sample-barcoded 5' primer and a J-beta primer mix. TCRdb ran MiXCR on the 5' RACE reads and lists one entry per CDR3 protein. The data contain about 800,000 distinct CDR3 sequences, around 25% of them seen just once; the ten biggest clones take up under 4.5%. Separately, the same data were catalogued under a study of T cells of mothers and their children.

The sample was blood. The source is a boy aged 5 to 17 in good health.

There are a few counts of this clonotype. The V and J genes are TRBV2 and TRBJ1-4; 9 bases agree with TRBD1. V shed 4 bases, J shed 8 bases, and the junction held 5 bases outside the gene matches. Germline lookup yields CDR1 SNHLY and CDR2 FYNNEI. The CDR3 runs 14 residues. The CDR3 reads CASSGTGAREKLFF. Here the CDR3 DNA reads TGTGCCAGCAGTGGGACAGGGGCGCGAGAAAAACTGTTTTTT.

The DNA of the CDR3 is TGTGCCAGCAGTTTGGAGCTAGCGGGAGAAGTCGACTACGAGCAGTACTTC. Amino acid sequence: CASSLELAGEVDYEQYF. The chain combines TRBV12-3 or TRBV12-4 with TRBJ2-7; 10 bases are shared with TRBD2. This CDR3 is built from 17 residues. Trimming cost V 3 bases and J 3 bases; bases outside gene matches: 11.

This clonotype was detected only a few times. Sequence at one end of the junction differs from germline and may be a read error. The CDR3 sequence: CTSSLAGGVSYNEQFF. CDR3 DNA sequence: TGCACCAGCAGCTTGGCCGGGGGCGTATCCTACAATGAGCAGTTCTTC. The chain recombines TRBV5-1 with TRBJ2-1; D is tentatively TRBD1 or TRBD2 (6 bases each). This CDR3 is built from 16 residues. The germline V gene has CDR1 SGHRS and CDR2 YFSETQ. Together with reference TRBV5-1 and TRBJ2-1, the CDR3 gives the full variable domain: KAGVTQTPRYLIKTRGQQVTLSCSPISGHRSVSWYQQTPGQGLQFLFEYFSETQRNKGNFPGRFSGRQFSNSRSEMNVSTLELGDSALYLCTSSLAGGVSYNEQFFGPGTRLTVL.

J is TRBJ2-1 and V is TRBV6-5; 9 bases are a match to TRBD2. The V gene's germline CDR1 is MNHEY and CDR2 SVGAGI. This CDR3 is 17 amino acids long. Trimming removed 3 bases from V and 6 bases from J; junction bases left unmatched: 12. CDR3 coding DNA: TGTGCCAGCAGTTATAGGGCTAGCGGGGCGGGAGGCAATGAGCAGTTCTTC. This gives the protein CASSYRASGAGGNEQFF.

The chain combines TRBV7-9 with TRBJ2-5; D is unclear. V lost 0 bases and J 5 bases, leaving 10 bases between the germline ends. Germline V CDR1 and CDR2: SEHNR, FQNEAQ (reference sequence). The CDR3 spans 14 residues. CDR3 in DNA: TGTGCCAGCAGCTTAGCGACCGGAACCGAGACCCAGTACTTC. It yields the protein CASSLATGTETQYF.

V is TRBV7-3 and J is TRBJ2-1, with TRBD2 matching over 15 bases. CDR3 length equals 18 residues. The trim removed 4 bases at V and 1 base at J, leaving 5 bases unmatched. Germline V gene lookup returns CDR1 SGHTA and CDR2 FQGTGA. The CDR3 coding sequence is TGTGCCAGCAGCTACCAGGGACTAGCGGGGGGTTCCTACAATGAGCAGTTCTTC. It specifies CASSYQGLAGGSYNEQFF.

The V call is TRBV4-2, the J call TRBJ2-5; 7 positions agree with TRBD2. Near its end, the DNA agrees better with TRBJ2-7, so the J call may be wrong. This CDR3 contains 17 residues. Looked up from germline, CDR1 is LGHNA and CDR2 is YNFKEQ. CDR3 coding DNA: TGTGCCAGCAGCCAAGTTAAGGAGGGACTAATCCCCTACGAGCAGTACTTC. Protein sequence: CASSQVKEGLIPYEQYF.

This clonotype was seen only a few times. The rearrangement links TRBV29-1 to TRBJ2-5; D is unresolved. The V gene lost 2 bases and the J gene lost 1 base, with 17 bases spanning the gap. Looked up from germline, CDR1 is SQVTM and CDR2 is ANQGSEA. This CDR3 is built from 16 residues. The CDR3 spells CSVELHIDLGQETQYF. CDR3 nucleotide sequence: TGCAGCGTTGAACTACATATAGATTTAGGCCAAGAGACCCAGTACTTC.